This TCR beta chain was sequenced during a study of a mutant IDH1 vaccine in newly diagnosed glioma. Study summary: Vaccination of patients was performed eight times, in weeks 1, 3, 5, 7, 11, 15, 19 and 23. Following radiotherapy alone, or alongside temozolomide cycles, vaccination was started after an interval of 4-6 weeks. Before enrollment, patients got radiotherapy alone, temozolomide alone, or mostly the combination.

Germline V gene sequence: CDR1 LNHDA, CDR2 SQIVND (reference sequence). The CDR3 loop spans 15 amino acids. Trimming took 5 bases from V and 6 from J, leaving 20 bases between them. Documented time point: week 23, last vaccination. Every vaccination contained 300 ug of the mutant IDH1 20-mer peptide and was paired with topical imiquimod. Of note for this clone: Antigen specificity is unknown.

The protocol was immunoSEQ multiplex PCR, while the TCRdb copy is restricted to in-frame clones and leaves out a portion. Seen here are about 60,000 clones, around 87% observed once, and the top ten hold roughly 1.5%. This specimen consisted of PBMCs, obtained from a glioma patient whose treatment included an IDH1 peptide vaccine. This chain links TRBV19 with TRBJ2-7, with a possible D match to TRBD2 (6 bases). The receptor was derived from a middle-aged man with glioma. CDR3 nucleotides: TGTGCCAGTAGTGCCCCGGGAGCGTCAAGACTCGAGCAGTACTTC. Its translation is CASSAPGASRLEQYF.